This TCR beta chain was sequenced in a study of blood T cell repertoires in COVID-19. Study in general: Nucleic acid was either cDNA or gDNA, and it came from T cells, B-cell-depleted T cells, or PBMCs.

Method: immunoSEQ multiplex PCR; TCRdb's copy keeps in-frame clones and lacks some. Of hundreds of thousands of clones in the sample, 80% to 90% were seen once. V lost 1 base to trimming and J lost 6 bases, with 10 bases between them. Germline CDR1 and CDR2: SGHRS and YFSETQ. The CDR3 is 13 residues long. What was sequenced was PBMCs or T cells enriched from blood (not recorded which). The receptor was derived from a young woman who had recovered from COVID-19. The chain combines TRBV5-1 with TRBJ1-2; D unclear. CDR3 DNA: TGCGCCAGCAGCTTGCGGGGATCGGATGGCTACACCTTC. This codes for CASSLRGSDGYTF. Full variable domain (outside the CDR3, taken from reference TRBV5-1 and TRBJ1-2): KAGVTQTPRYLIKTRGQQVTLSCSPISGHRSVSWYQQTPGQGLQFLFEYFSETQRNKGNFPGRFSGRQFSNSRSEMNVSTLELGDSALYLCASSLRGSDGYTFGSGTRLTVV.